The entry below gives a single T cell receptor beta chain sequence along with its context. Its antigen is still unknown. This entry is derived from a study of T cell repertoires in cytomegalovirus infection. Study summary: CMV infection plus the matching HLA type was flagged by public TCR beta signatures.

This CDR3 spans 14 amino acids. Germline assignment: CDR1 MDHEN and CDR2 SYDVKM. V was shortened by 2 bases and J by 4 bases, with 11 bases between the two germline ends. Via MiXCR, TCRdb re-called the reads, giving one row per CDR3 protein. The table includes about 220,000 distinct CDR3 sequences, less than 50% detected once. Broader study findings: Cumulated frequencies of public TCR beta families served to identify carriers of CMV plus the relevant HLA.

The receptor comes from a human donor in good health (CMV status not recorded). Some clones in this sample may be carry-over from other donors' samples. This specimen was CD8+ T cells from cultured PBMCs, taken from culture after CMV antigen stimulation. This sequence joins TRBV28 and TRBJ2-5; either TRBD1 or TRBD2 may fit D (6 bases each). DNA of the CDR3: TGTGCCAGCAGTTTAGTACAGGGAGGAGAGACCCAGTACTTC. Protein sequence: CASSLVQGGETQYF.